A single TCR beta chain is shown here with its context. What it binds is unknown. PCR used 60 Vbeta primers and 13 Jbeta primers. Produced via immunoSEQ multiplex PCR; TCRdb's table is partial and in-frame only. Among 100,000 to 120,000 clones listed, about 80% were seen once. This sample is drawn from a study of cytomegalovirus exposure and HLA in healthy donors. CDR3 size: 15 residues. Trimming removed 8 bases at V and 5 bases at J, with 21 bases between. Germline V CDR1 and CDR2: MNHNY, SVGAGI (reference sequence). The study's findings and limits: TCR association rates varied by HLA locus in a later analysis, with DRB1 highest and HLA-C lowest. Apart from CMV serostatus, no immune exposure information was available. There were some V segments, including TRBV6-2 and TRBV6-3, excluded as indistinguishable. Earlier analysis found most TCR beta V segments productive about 87% or about 30% of the time.

The chain couples TRBV6-6 to TRBJ2-5; D might be TRBD2 (6 bases). Sequencing used PBMCs. This clonotype was sampled from a woman aged 60-75 years in good health and CMV-seropositive. CDR3 protein: CASRRGGEASETQYF. CDR3 bases: TGTGCCAGCCGTCGGGGAGGAGAAGCGTCGGAGACCCAGTACTTC.